The rows below give T cell receptor beta chains drawn from one sample of a study of identical twins. TCRdb analysed the 5' RACE reads with MiXCR anew, one entry per CDR3 protein. This table holds 640,000 or so distinct CDR3 sequences, around 6% found once. Sequencing was performed on naive T cells sorted from blood. These receptors originate from a man younger than 35 in good health. CDR3s include the opening cysteine and the closing phenylalanine or tryptophan. D genes are given only for firm matches. Part of the rows lack a size; the others show once, few, many or a class for expanded clones.

d_call	v_call	clone_size	cdr3_length	j_call	cdr3_nt	cdr3_aa
NA	TRBV3-1	few	13	TRBJ1-1	TGTGCCAGCAGCCAAGATTGGGGTACTGAAGCTTTCTTT	CASSQDWGTEAFF
NA	TRBV7-9	many	16	TRBJ2-2	TGTGCCAGCAGCCCCGCTGGGGGCGCGGGTACCGGGGAGCTGTTTTTT	CASSPAGGAGTGELFF
NA	TRBV19	NA	14	TRBJ2-3	TGTGCCAGTGCGAGAGAGGACTTCACAGATACGCAGTATTTT	CASAREDFTDTQYF
NA	TRBV7-9	many	12	TRBJ1-5	TGTGCCGGTCTCCATAGCAATCAGCCCCAGCATTTT	CAGLHSNQPQHF
NA	TRBV4-1	few	14	TRBJ1-2	TGCGCCAGCAGCCAAGAGAGGGCGGACTATGGCTACACCTTC	CASSQERADYGYTF
TRBD1	TRBV2	NA	16	TRBJ1-5	TGTGCCAGCAGCATTGACAGGGGAGTCGGTTATCAGCCCCAGCATTTT	CASSIDRGVGYQPQHF
TRBD2	TRBV4-1	few	14	TRBJ2-1	TGCGCCAGCAGCCCGGGGGACTACCACAATGAGCAGTTCTTC	CASSPGDYHNEQFF
NA	TRBV2	NA	16	TRBJ1-5	TGTGCCAGCAGTGAAATATTACATAGCAGCAATCAGCCCCAGCATTTT	CASSEILHSSNQPQHF
TRBD2	TRBV6-6	NA	13	TRBJ2-5	TGTGCCAGCAGCACCGGGACTAGCGGGAGGCAGTACTTC	CASSTGTSGRQYF
TRBD1	TRBV28	few	15	TRBJ1-2	TGTGCCAGCAGTTCCGGGGACAGGGTAAACTATGGCTACACCTTC	CASSSGDRVNYGYTF
TRBD1	TRBV6-5	NA	15	TRBJ1-3	TGTGCCAGCAGTTACTCGACAGGGTCTGGAAACACCATATATTTT	CASSYSTGSGNTIYF
NA	TRBV7-2	many	15	TRBJ2-3	TGTGCCAGCGAGAAAGAGGGGGGCTTGAAAGATACGCAGTATTTT	CASEKEGGLKDTQYF
NA	TRBV5-1	many	14	TRBJ2-5	TGTGCCAGCAGCCTTGGACAAGTCCAAGAGACCCAGTACTTC	CASSLGQVQETQYF
NA	TRBV20-1	many	14	TRBJ1-5	TGCAGTGCTATAAAGACAGAACAGAATCAGCCCCAGCATTTT	CSAIKTEQNQPQHF
TRBD2	TRBV4-1	many	18	TRBJ2-1	TGCGCCAGCAGCCAGAGGAGAGGACTAGCGGGAGGGGTTAATGAGCAGTTCTTC	CASSQRRGLAGGVNEQFF
NA	TRBV29-1	many	10	TRBJ1-1	TGCAGCGTTGCAGACACTGAAGCTTTCTTT	CSVADTEAFF
NA	TRBV3-1	few	11	TRBJ2-7	TGTGCCAGCAGCCATACGGGCGAGCAGTACTTC	CASSHTGEQYF
NA	TRBV7-9	NA	13	TRBJ1-2	TGTGCCAGCAGCCCAGACATTCTCTATGGCTACACCTTC	CASSPDILYGYTF
TRBD2	TRBV20-1	NA	18	TRBJ2-7	TGCAGTGCTAGATCGCGGGACAGGACTAGCGGGAGGGCCTACGAGCAGTACTTC	CSARSRDRTSGRAYEQYF
TRBD1	TRBV6-2/TRBV6-3	many	14	TRBJ1-5	TGTGCCAGCAGTCGACAGGGACTCAATCAGCCCCAGCATTTT	CASSRQGLNQPQHF
TRBD1	TRBV6-1	many	15	TRBJ1-1	TGTGCCAGCAACGCCCTACGGGACAGGAACACTGAAGCTTTCTTT	CASNALRDRNTEAFF
TRBD2	TRBV20-1	many	14	TRBJ2-7	TGCAGTGCTAGACCGGGACTAGCGCTCTACGAGCAGTACTTC	CSARPGLALYEQYF
NA	TRBV5-6	many	13	TRBJ2-2	TGTGCCAGCAGCTTGGCTGTACCCGGGGAGCTGTTTTTT	CASSLAVPGELFF
TRBD1	TRBV5-1	NA	18	TRBJ2-1	TGCGCCAGCAGCTTGGAGGCCCGGGACAGGGAGTTTTTATATGAGCAGTTCTTC	CASSLEARDREFLYEQFF
NA	TRBV5-1	NA	13	TRBJ1-5	TGCGCCAGCAGCTTTGGCCTTAGAGAGCCCCAGCATTTT	CASSFGLREPQHF
TRBD2	TRBV3-1	few	17	TRBJ2-1	TGTGCCAGCAGCCCCAGAACAGCGGGAGGAACATACAATGAGCAGTTCTTC	CASSPRTAGGTYNEQFF
NA	TRBV7-8	many	13	TRBJ1-2	TGTGCCAGCAGCTTTAGGAGGAACTATGGCTACACCTTC	CASSFRRNYGYTF
NA	TRBV7-6	many	14	TRBJ1-2	TGTGCCAGCAGCGCGACGGGATCCAACGATGGCTACACCTTC	CASSATGSNDGYTF
TRBD1	TRBV4-3	few	16	TRBJ2-7	TGCGCCAGCAGCCAAGATTCCGGGACAGGGGGCCACGAGCAGTACTTC	CASSQDSGTGGHEQYF
TRBD2	TRBV28	many	15	TRBJ2-1	TGTGCCAGCAGCGCCTGGACTAGCGGGTACAATGAGCAGTTCTTC	CASSAWTSGYNEQFF
NA	TRBV7-9	few	16	TRBJ1-6	TGTGCCAGCAGCTTAGTCGGGGAGTCCAGAAATTCACCCCTCCACTTT	CASSLVGESRNSPLHF
TRBD1	TRBV5-1	NA	15	TRBJ1-4	TGCGCCAGCAGCGCGGACAGGGCAACTAATGAAAAACTGTTTTTT	CASSADRATNEKLFF
TRBD2	TRBV9	few	16	TRBJ2-7	TGTGCCAGCAGCGTAGATAGCGGGGCGAGCTCCTACGAGCAGTACTTC	CASSVDSGASSYEQYF
NA	TRBV15	NA	15	TRBJ2-3	TGTGCCACCAGCAGAGAAGGCAGCCGGTGGGATACGCAGTATTTT	CATSREGSRWDTQYF
TRBD2	TRBV29-1	many	14	TRBJ2-1	TGCAGCGTTGAGTCTAGCGGGAGGGGCAATGAGCAGTTCTTC	CSVESSGRGNEQFF
NA	TRBV4-1	few	17	TRBJ2-4	TGCGCCAGCAGCCAAGATTCTGGGGATTTAGCCAAAAACATTCAGTACTTC	CASSQDSGDLAKNIQYF
NA	TRBV6-2/TRBV6-3	few	14	TRBJ2-3	TGTGCCAGCAGAAGCACCCCTCGAACAGATACGCAGTATTTT	CASRSTPRTDTQYF
NA	TRBV5-1	few	16	TRBJ2-5	TGCGCCAGCAGCCGACAGGGAGGAGCGGGGGAAGAGACCCAGTACTTC	CASSRQGGAGEETQYF
TRBD2	TRBV11-2	many	21	TRBJ2-1	TGTGCCAGCAGCTTATATCGACCTGGGACTAGCGGGAGGATCGCCTACAATGAGCAGTTCTTC	CASSLYRPGTSGRIAYNEQFF
NA	TRBV27	NA	15	TRBJ2-7	TGTGCCAGCAGTCCACAGCGGGCCATCCCCTACGAGCAGTACTTC	CASSPQRAIPYEQYF
TRBD2	TRBV12-3/TRBV12-4	many	15	TRBJ2-7	TGTGCCAGCAGTTTTTCGAGCGGGAACCCCTACGAGCAGTACTTC	CASSFSSGNPYEQYF
TRBD1	TRBV30	few	15	TRBJ2-7	TGTGCCTGGACCCCTCGACAGGGAGAGTGGAACGAGCAGTACTTC	CAWTPRQGEWNEQYF
NA	TRBV20-1	many	11	TRBJ2-7	TGCAGTGCTCGACTGGTCTACGAGCAGTACTTC	CSARLVYEQYF
NA	TRBV15	many	13	TRBJ2-2	TGTGCCACCAGCAGAGATCTACTAGCTGAGCTGTTTTTT	CATSRDLLAELFF
TRBD2	TRBV5-1	few	19	TRBJ2-1	TGCGCCAGCAGCCCGGACGGGACTAGCGGGTTCCTGACCTACAATGAGCAGTTCTTC	CASSPDGTSGFLTYNEQFF
TRBD1	TRBV25-1	NA	15	TRBJ1-4	TGTGCCAGCAGTGCCCCCGGGACAGGCGGGGAAAAACTGTTTTTT	CASSAPGTGGEKLFF
TRBD1	TRBV20-1	many	14	TRBJ2-5	TGCAGTGCCCCGACAGGGGGAGTTGGAGAGACCCAGTACTTC	CSAPTGGVGETQYF
TRBD1	TRBV5-1	few	15	TRBJ2-7	TGCGCCAGCAGCTTGGAGGGGACAGGATCCTACGAGCAGTACTTC	CASSLEGTGSYEQYF
NA	TRBV20-1	few	11	TRBJ1-6	TGCAGTCAGTCATGGGATTCACCCCTCCACTTT	CSQSWDSPLHF